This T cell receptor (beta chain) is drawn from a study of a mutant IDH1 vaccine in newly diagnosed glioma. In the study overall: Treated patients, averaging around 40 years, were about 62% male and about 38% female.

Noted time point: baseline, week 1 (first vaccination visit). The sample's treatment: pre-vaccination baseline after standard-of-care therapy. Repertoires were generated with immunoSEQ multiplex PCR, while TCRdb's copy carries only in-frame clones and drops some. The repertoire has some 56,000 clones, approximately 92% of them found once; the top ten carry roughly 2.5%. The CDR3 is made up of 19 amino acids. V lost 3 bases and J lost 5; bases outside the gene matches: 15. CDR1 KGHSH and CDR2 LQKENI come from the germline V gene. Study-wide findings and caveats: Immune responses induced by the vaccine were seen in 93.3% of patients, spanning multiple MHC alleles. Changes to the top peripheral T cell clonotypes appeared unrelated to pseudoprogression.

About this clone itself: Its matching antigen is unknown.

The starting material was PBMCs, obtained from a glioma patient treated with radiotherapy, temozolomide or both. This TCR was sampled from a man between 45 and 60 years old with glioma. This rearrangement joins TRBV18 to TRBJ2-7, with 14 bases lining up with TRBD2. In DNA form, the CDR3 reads TGTGCCAGCTCACCCCGTGCCCCCGGGACTAGCGGGAGTCGACACGAGCAGTACTTC. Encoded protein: CASSPRAPGTSGSRHEQYF. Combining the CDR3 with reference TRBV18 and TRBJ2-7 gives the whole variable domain NAGVMQNPRHLVRRRGQEARLRCSPMKGHSHVYWYRQLPEEGLKFMVYLQKENIIDESGMPKERFSAEFPKEGPSILRIQQVVRGDSAAYFCASSPRAPGTSGSRHEQYFGPGTRLTVT.